These T cell receptor beta chains were read from a single sample in a study of CXCR3-negative and CXCR3-positive naive CD8 T cells. No DNA is given; TCRdb re-called the 5' RACE reads and lists each CDR3 protein once. The sample yields around 50,000 distinct CDR3 sequences, of which the top ten take up 2.5%. Specimen: naive CXCR3- CD8+ T cells from blood. These receptors were obtained from a human donor in good health. Some clones in this sample may be carry-over from other donors' samples. The CDR3 runs from the conserved cysteine through the conserved F or W.

TRBJ1-5,TRBV6-2/TRBV6-3,CASSYSENQPQHF
TRBJ2-1,TRBV27,CASSLVSGAPYNEQFF
TRBJ2-1,TRBV9,CASNGAGSYNEQFF
TRBJ2-7,TRBV20-1,CSAPRSSFEQYF
TRBJ1-1,TRBV5-1,CASSYAGQGDTEAFF
TRBJ1-5,TRBV15,CATSSEGAGQPQHF
TRBJ2-7,TRBV6-6,CASSSRPILEQYF
TRBJ1-5,TRBV10-2,CASSESAGQGIQPQHF
TRBJ2-1,TRBV20-1,CSARGEREHNEQFF
TRBJ2-1,TRBV29-1,CSVGRAEGNEQFF
TRBJ2-1,TRBV27,CASSLFGGSGNEQFF
TRBJ1-4,TRBV7-6,CASSLGSARGDEKLFF
TRBJ2-3,TRBV29-1,CSVPKGQGSVTDTQYF
TRBJ1-6,TRBV6-6,CASSPGGHSPLHF
TRBJ2-7,TRBV13,CASTSFDSYEQYF
TRBJ2-2,TRBV29-1,CSATPQGAGELFF
TRBJ2-7,TRBV28,CASSFWDSSYEQYF
TRBJ2-7,TRBV23-1,CASSQSWTGHSYEQYF
TRBJ2-5,TRBV28,CASSLDPLEFQETQYF
TRBJ2-7,TRBV7-9,CASSLDPRGYEQYF
TRBJ2-3,TRBV14,CASSQDLTGDADTQYF
TRBJ2-1,TRBV12-3/TRBV12-4,CASRSGTDSYNEQFF
TRBJ2-7,TRBV20-1,CSAMGGQSSYEQYF
TRBJ2-7,TRBV7-9,CASRPGADMREQYF
TRBJ2-2,TRBV30,CAWSPGQGPGELFF
TRBJ2-7,TRBV5-1,CASSPGTGKHEQYF
TRBJ1-5,TRBV7-8,CASSFEGGLGQPQHF